This T cell receptor (beta chain) was retrieved from a study of cytomegalovirus exposure and HLA in healthy donors. Germline CDR1 SGHRS, CDR2 YFSETQ. The CDR3 consists of 15 residues. The PCR had 60 Vbeta and 13 Jbeta primers. Only in-frame clones appear in the TCRdb table, and some are missing; sequencing was by immunoSEQ multiplex PCR. The sample includes about 110,000 clones, approximately 86% of them seen just once. This clonotype was sampled from a man younger than 30 in good health and CMV-seronegative. Sequencing was carried out using PBMCs. This sequence joins TRBV5-1 and TRBJ2-5, with a possible D match to TRBD2 (6 bases). The J call may not be correct, given that the DNA end is closer to TRBJ2-7. CDR3 protein: CASRSGLADFYEQYF. CDR3 sequence (DNA): TGCGCCAGCAGATCCGGTTTAGCGGACTTCTACGAGCAGTACTTC.